The 10 T cell receptor beta chains below come from one sample, sequenced in a study of PD-1 blockade in classical Hodgkin lymphoma. TCRdb's table, derived via immunoSEQ multiplex PCR, lists solely in-frame clones and lacks some. The sample carries about 28,000 clones, about four fifths recorded once. The time point is: cycle 4 day 1 (C4D1), after more than 5 weeks of nivolumab. Brentuximab vedotin exposure varied, and every patient relapsed after autologous stem cell transplantation. The specimen was peripheral blood mononuclear cells (PBMCs), collected before the fourth cycle of nivolumab. Receptors were obtained from a human donor with classical Hodgkin lymphoma.

This rearrangement joins TRBV11-2 to TRBJ2-7; TRBD2 agrees at 8 bases. V dropped 5 bases and J dropped 7; count of bases not matched to a gene: 13. This CDR3 has 15 amino acids. Germline CDR1 is SGHAT and CDR2 is FQNNGV. DNA for the CDR3: TGTGCCAGCAGCGTCTTAGCGGGACTCTTAGGGGAGCAGTACTTC. Its translation is CASSVLAGLLGEQYF.

The rearrangement links TRBV6-1 to TRBJ2-2, with 10 nucleotides matching TRBD2. The junction had 0 bases not matched to a gene; V was cut back by 2 bases and J by 6 bases. Germline CDR1 MNHNS, CDR2 SASEGT. The CDR3 length is 14 residues. CDR3 nucleotide sequence: TGTGCCAGCAGTGAACTAGCGGGGGCCGGGGAGCTGTTTTTT. It translates to CASSELAGAGELFF.

The rearrangement links TRBV18 to TRBJ1-2; 9 nucleotides match TRBD1. Germline CDR1 reads KGHSH; CDR2 reads LQKENI. With 3 bases clipped from V and 3 bases from J, the junction kept 8 bases outside the gene matches. The CDR3 has 16 amino acids. Written as DNA, the CDR3 is TGTGCCAGCTCACCTCAACAGGGGGCCTTTGACTATGGCTACACCTTC. Its translation is CASSPQQGAFDYGYTF.

The J gene is TRBJ1-1, the V gene TRBV11-1, with no clear D. The germline gives CDR1 SGHAT, CDR2 FQDESV (reference sequence). The CDR3 spans 14 residues. V was pared by 5 bases and J by 7 bases, with 17 bases between. The CDR3 nucleotides read TGTGCCAGCAGCCCCGACTCAGGAGTCTATGAAGCTTTCTTT. Translating gives CASSPDSGVYEAFF.

The CDR3 bases are TGTGCCAGCAGTATAGCGGGAGCTGAGCAGTTCTTC. This codes for CASSIAGAEQFF. The gene calls are TRBV7-2 and TRBJ2-1; 9 nucleotides match TRBD2. Losses at the gene ends were 6 bases for V and 9 bases for J; bases not matched to a gene: 3. Germline V gives CDR1 SGHTA, CDR2 FQGNSA. This CDR3 contains 12 residues. The variable domain in full, completed from reference TRBV7-2 and TRBJ2-1, reads GAGVSQSPSNKVTEKGKDVELRCDPISGHTALYWYRQSLGQGLEFLIYFQGNSAPDKSGLPSDRFSAERTGGSVSTLTIQRTQQEDSAVYLCASSIAGAEQFFGPGTRLTVL.

This chain connects TRBV5-4 to TRBJ1-1; D unclear. This CDR3 spans 13 amino acids. Trimming removed 2 bases at V and 8 bases at J, with 13 bases between. The germline V gene has CDR1 SGHNT and CDR2 YYREEE (reference sequence). The CDR3 here is CASSFSGSVEAFF. CDR3 in DNA: TGTGCCAGCAGCTTTTCCGGTTCGGTAGAAGCTTTCTTT.

The chain joins TRBV9 to TRBJ2-2, with D unclear. V lost 0 bases to trimming and J lost 6 bases, with 9 bases between them. CDR1 and CDR2 (germline): SGDLS, YYNGEE. This CDR3 has 14 amino acids. CDR3: CASSVALGAGELFF. In DNA, the CDR3 is TGTGCCAGCAGCGTAGCGCTGGGCGCCGGGGAGCTGTTTTTT.

The rearrangement links TRBV5-1 to TRBJ1-1; D remains ambiguous. The CDR3 is 14 residues long. Germline CDR1 and CDR2: SGHRS and YFSETQ. V was clipped by 1 base and J by 0 bases, with 7 bases between them. In nucleotides, the CDR3 is TGCGCCAGCAGCTTGCGGGTGCTGAACACTGAAGCTTTCTTT. This sequence encodes CASSLRVLNTEAFF.

V and J are TRBV14 and TRBJ2-7, with 14 bases matching TRBD2. The germline CDR1 and CDR2 sequences are SGHDN and FVKESK. This CDR3 is 16 amino acids long. Germline trimming cut 4 bases from V and 11 bases from J; bases unmatched to any gene: 13. As DNA, the CDR3 is TGTGCCAGCAGCCGAGATCTCGCGGGACTAGCGGGAGAAAAGTACTTC. As protein: CASSRDLAGLAGEKYF.

This chain uses TRBV30 with TRBJ2-7, with D uncertain. V was clipped by 0 bases and J by 4 bases, with 7 bases between them. CDR3 size: 12 residues. Per germline, CDR1 GTSNPN and CDR2 SVGIG (reference sequence). CDR3 DNA: TGTGCCTGGAGTGTAAACCTATACGAGCAGTACTTC. Translated: CAWSVNLYEQYF. The whole variable domain, remainder taken from reference TRBV30 and TRBJ2-7, is SQTIHQWPATLVQPVGSPLSLECTVEGTSNPNLYWYRQAAGRGLQLLFYSVGIGQISSEVPQNLSASRPQDRQFILSSKKLLLSDSGFYLCAWSVNLYEQYFGPGTRLTVT.